These 21 T cell receptor beta chains share one sample of origin, sequenced in a study of blood T cell repertoires in COVID-19. Assay used: immunoSEQ multiplex PCR; TCRdb lists only in-frame clones, some missing. The table records about 190,000 clones, around 79% of them present only once. Sequencing was performed on peripheral blood. The receptors come from a woman in her forties or fifties with acute or convalescent COVID-19.

The V call is TRBV6-5, the J call TRBJ1-2; D is unclear. V lost 6 bases and J 5 bases, leaving 16 bases between the germline ends. The CDR3 contains 14 residues. The germline V gene encodes CDR1 MNHEY and CDR2 SVGAGI. As DNA, the CDR3 is TGTGCCAGCAGAGCCCTAGGAGCCCGTTATGGCTACACCTTC. It is translated as CASRALGARYGYTF.

This chain links TRBV5-6 with TRBJ2-7; D ambiguous. The germline gives CDR1 SGHDT, CDR2 YYEEEE. The CDR3 runs to 16 residues. V lost 4 bases and J 1 base, leaving 18 bases between the germline ends. The CDR3 is CASSTPGSSLSYEQYF. DNA of the CDR3: TGTGCCAGCAGCACCCCAGGCTCCTCTTTATCCTACGAGCAGTACTTC.

This clone was detected only a few times. V usage is TRBV4-2 and J usage is TRBJ1-2; possible D gene TRBD1, 6 bases. The CDR3 runs 13 residues. Germline CDR1 LGHNA, CDR2 YNFKEQ. Deletions cut 5 bases from V and 8 bases from J, with 15 bases between. CDR3 residues: CASSAQGGDGYTF. As DNA, the CDR3 is TGTGCCAGCAGCGCACAGGGCGGTGACGGCTACACCTTC.

V usage is TRBV11-1 and J usage is TRBJ1-2, with 9 positions matching TRBD1. Germline loops: CDR1 SGHAT, CDR2 FQDESV (reference sequence). Losses at the gene ends were 6 bases for V and 8 bases for J; bases not matched to a gene: 10. This CDR3 is built from 14 residues. The chain's CDR3 is CASSYNTGGQGYTF. The CDR3 DNA follows: TGTGCCAGCAGTTATAACACAGGGGGCCAAGGCTACACCTTC.

The gene calls are TRBV3-1 (or the pseudogene TRBV3-2) and TRBJ2-2; 8 bases are shared with TRBD2. This CDR3 has 14 amino acids. V shed 11 bases, J shed 0 bases, and the junction held 5 bases outside the gene matches. The germline gives CDR1 LGHDT, CDR2 YNNKEL (reference sequence). CDR3 region: CASQGLANTGELFF. The CDR3 nucleotides read TGTGCCTCCCAGGGACTAGCGAACACCGGGGAGCTGTTTTTT.

The chain combines TRBV18 with TRBJ2-7; 7 nucleotides agree with TRBD1. V trimming: 4 bases; J trimming: 6 bases; junction bases outside the gene matches: 9. The CDR3 has 14 residues. Germline loops: CDR1 KGHSH, CDR2 LQKENI. CDR3 sequence: CASSLDRASGEQYF. In DNA form, the CDR3 reads TGTGCCAGCTCACTTGACAGGGCCTCTGGCGAGCAGTACTTC.

CDR3 residues: CAIRTSGNSYEQYF. Written as DNA, the CDR3 is TGTGCCATTCGGACTAGCGGGAACTCCTACGAGCAGTACTTC. V is TRBV28 and J is TRBJ2-7; TRBD2 aligns across 12 bases. The CDR3 runs to 14 residues. The germline CDR1 and CDR2 sequences are MDHEN and SYDVKM. V lost 10 bases and J lost 0; bases outside the gene matches: 4.

This clone has more than one count but fewer than ten. V is TRBV3-1 (or the pseudogene TRBV3-2) and J is TRBJ1-6; D is ambiguous. This CDR3 region has 13 residues. The germline CDR1 and CDR2 sequences are LGHDT and YNNKEL (reference sequence). V lost 1 base and J 7 bases, leaving 5 bases between the germline ends. DNA of the CDR3: TGTGCCAGCAGCCAAGTCAGGAATTCACCCCTCCACTTT. Translating it yields CASSQVRNSPLHF.

This clone was seen only once. This sequence joins TRBV11-2 and TRBJ2-7, with D possibly TRBD2 on 5 matching bases. There are 16 residues in the CDR3. The V end was cut by 1 base, the J end by 1 base, with 14 bases between. The germline CDR1 and CDR2 sequences are SGHAT and FQNNGV. The CDR3, as DNA: TGTGCCAGCAGCTTAGGGCCAGGAGGCGCTTCCTACGAGCAGTACTTC. It codes for CASSLGPGGASYEQYF.

This chain joins TRBV28 and TRBJ2-6; D remains unclear. Germline V CDR1 and CDR2: MDHEN, SYDVKM. The CDR3 has 16 residues. The germline V and J ends were trimmed by 5 bases and 0 bases, with 11 bases remaining between them. CDR3 nucleotides: TGTGCCAGCAGTCAGAACTCGGGCTCTGGGGCCAACGTCCTGACTTTC. Translating gives CASSQNSGSGANVLTF.

The rearrangement uses TRBV28 and TRBJ2-7; D is ambiguous. CDR3 size: 11 residues. Trimming took off 7 bases at V and 5 bases at J, with 9 bases between the two ends. Germline assignment: CDR1 MDHEN and CDR2 SYDVKM. CDR3 in amino acids: CASNVGHEQYF. The CDR3 region has the DNA TGTGCCAGCAATGTGGGCCACGAGCAGTACTTC.

In this sample, this clone turned up a few times. The rearrangement links TRBV24-1 to TRBJ1-2; D is undetermined. CDR3 length equals 13 residues. Germline CDR1 reads KGHDR; CDR2 reads SFDVKD. Trimming removed 3 bases at V and 8 bases at J, with 12 bases between. The DNA for the CDR3 is TGTGCCACCAGTGATATCAACGGGGAGGGCTACACCTTC. Protein sequence: CATSDINGEGYTF.

This chain uses TRBV27 with TRBJ2-1; D ambiguous. The V end lost 6 bases, the J end lost 3 bases, and 12 bases lay between the germline ends. Germline V gene sequence: CDR1 MNHEY, CDR2 SMNVEV (reference sequence). The length of the CDR3 is 14 residues. CDR3 sequence: CASSPQRHYNEQFF. CDR3 DNA sequence: TGTGCCAGCAGCCCCCAGCGCCACTACAATGAGCAGTTCTTC.

The V gene is TRBV15, the J gene TRBJ2-7; TRBD2 matches at 7 bases. CDR3 length equals 15 residues. V lost 3 bases to trimming and J lost 0 bases; unmatched junction nucleotides: 5. In germline, CDR1 is LNHNV, CDR2 YYDKDF (reference sequence). CDR3 residues: CATSSGRVPSYEQYF. The CDR3 bases are TGTGCCACCAGCAGTGGGAGGGTTCCCTCCTACGAGCAGTACTTC. Combining the CDR3 with reference TRBV15 and TRBJ2-7 gives the whole variable domain DAMVIQNPRYQVTQFGKPVTLSCSQTLNHNVMYWYQQKSSQAPKLLFHYYDKDFNNEADTPDNFQSRRPNTSFCFLDIRSPGLGDTAMYLCATSSGRVPSYEQYFGPGTRLTVT.

The rearrangement uses TRBV19 and TRBJ1-6; no clear D gene. V lost 2 bases and J lost 10, with 9 bases in between. There are 13 residues in the CDR3. The germline CDR1 and CDR2 sequences are LNHDA and SQIVND (reference sequence). Written as DNA, the CDR3 is TGTGCCAGTAGTATAACCAGTGAATCACCCCTCCACTTT. Residues: CASSITSESPLHF.

This clone was detected once. The J gene is TRBJ2-3, the V gene TRBV28; 7 bases align to TRBD1. The CDR3 consists of 13 residues. V was clipped by 3 bases and J by 4 bases; unmatched bases: 1. Germline V gene sequence: CDR1 MDHEN, CDR2 SYDVKM. The CDR3 DNA reads as TGTGCCAGCAGTTTGCAGGGGGCAGATACGCAGTATTTT. It translates to CASSLQGADTQYF.

This rearrangement joins TRBV28 to TRBJ2-7; perhaps TRBD2 as D (6 bases). The CDR3 contains 14 residues. Germline V gene lookup returns CDR1 MDHEN and CDR2 SYDVKM. The V and J ends lost 6 bases and 0 bases respectively, with 12 bases between them. The CDR3: CASRLGGVSYEQYF. CDR3 in DNA: TGTGCCAGCAGACTTGGCGGGGTCTCCTACGAGCAGTACTTC.

The V gene is TRBV28, the J gene TRBJ1-5; D might be TRBD1 (5 bases). Germline V gives CDR1 MDHEN, CDR2 SYDVKM. The V and J ends lost 10 bases and 2 bases respectively, with 18 bases between them. The CDR3 is 15 amino acids. In nucleotides, the CDR3 is TGTGCCATCCGACCCGGGGGTTCGGGCAATCAGCCCCAGCATTTT. This translates into CAIRPGGSGNQPQHF.

This clone has more than one count but fewer than ten. The chain links TRBV2 to TRBJ2-7; 8 bases are a match to TRBD1. The CDR3 sequence is 14 residues long. The germline CDR1 and CDR2 sequences are SNHLY and FYNNEI. V was pared by 6 bases and J by 5 bases, with 9 bases of the junction left unmatched. CDR3 sequence: CASRRQGPVDEQYF. The CDR3 DNA is TGTGCCAGCAGACGACAGGGGCCCGTCGACGAGCAGTACTTC.

This chain connects TRBV18 to TRBJ2-1; tentatively, D is TRBD1 (5 bases). The CDR3 contains 16 residues. V lost 3 bases and J lost 10, with 22 bases in between. The germline CDR1 and CDR2 sequences are KGHSH and LQKENI. This CDR3 is CASSPTGVVVVGEQFF. The CDR3 DNA is TGTGCCAGCTCACCCACAGGCGTCGTAGTTGTTGGAGAGCAGTTCTTC.

This clone was seen a few times. The chain has TRBV28 and TRBJ2-1, with 13 positions matching TRBD2. The V gene end was trimmed by 1 base and the J gene end by 5 bases; junction bases not matched to a gene: 2. Germline V lookup: CDR1 MDHEN, CDR2 SYDVKM. The CDR3 contains 16 residues. CDR3 DNA: TGTGCCAGCAGTTTATCGGGACTAGCGGGGAACAATGAGCAGTTCTTC. Protein: CASSLSGLAGNNEQFF. Using reference TRBV28 and TRBJ2-1 for the parts outside the CDR3, the full variable domain is DVKVTQSSRYLVKRTGEKVFLECVQDMDHENMFWYRQDPGLGLRLIYFSYDVKMKEKGDIPEGYSVSREKKERFSLILESASTNQTSMYLCASSLSGLAGNNEQFFGPGTRLTVL.